The 29 T cell receptor beta chains below all came from one sample that was sequenced in a study of cytomegalovirus exposure and HLA in healthy donors. PCR involved 60 Vbeta and 13 Jbeta primers. The assay was immunoSEQ multiplex PCR, and TCRdb's table has in-frame clones only and misses some. There are around 180,000 clones in the sample; 70% to 80% occur only once, and roughly 1.4% lies in the top ten. The sequenced sample consisted of PBMCs. These receptors originate from a woman aged 25-40 years in good health and CMV-seropositive.

This clone was picked up one time. This chain uses TRBV2 with TRBJ1-6; perhaps TRBD1 as D (6 bases). CDR3 length equals 17 residues. Trimming removed 7 bases from V and 3 bases from J, with 19 bases in between. CDR1 SNHLY and CDR2 FYNNEI come from the germline V gene. The CDR3 protein is CASKWGYRGGYNSPLHF. The CDR3, as DNA: TGTGCCAGCAAGTGGGGTTATAGAGGGGGCTATAATTCACCCCTCCACTTT.

Only a few counts were recorded for this clone. V and J are TRBV6-1 and TRBJ1-5; 7 bases map to TRBD1. Germline values: CDR1 MNHNS, CDR2 SASEGT. This CDR3 is 16 amino acids long. V shed 2 bases, J shed 2 bases, and the junction held 6 bases outside the gene matches. CDR3 sequence reads: CASSEWAGGGNQPQHF. The CDR3 region has the DNA TGTGCCAGCAGTGAATGGGCAGGGGGAGGCAATCAGCCCCAGCATTTT.

The rearrangement uses TRBV29-1 and TRBJ1-1; maybe TRBD1 (6 bases). This CDR3 is built from 13 residues. V was trimmed by 7 bases and J by 1 base, leaving 13 bases between them. Germline-derived CDR1 and CDR2 are SQVTM and ANQGSEA. This CDR3 reads CSAPGQTNTEAFF. Here the CDR3 DNA reads TGCAGCGCCCCCGGACAGACGAACACTGAAGCTTTCTTT. Looking up the rest from reference TRBV29-1 and TRBJ1-1 gives the full variable domain: SAVISQKPSRDICQRGTSLTIQCQVDSQVTMMFWYRQQPGQSLTLIATANQGSEATYESGFVIDKFPISRPNLTFSTLTVSNMSPEDSSIYLCSAPGQTNTEAFFGQGTRLTVV.

This chain links TRBV10-2 with TRBJ2-1; D not resolved. In germline, CDR1 is WSHSY, CDR2 SAAADI. The CDR3 runs 11 residues. V dropped 5 bases and J dropped 6 bases, with 5 bases sitting between them. The CDR3 DNA reads TGCGCCAGCAGTAATCTCAATGAGCAGTTCTTC. Translation gives CASSNLNEQFF.

V is TRBV27 and J is TRBJ2-2; TRBD2 agrees at 7 bases. Germline loops: CDR1 MNHEY, CDR2 SMNVEV (reference sequence). Unmatched junction bases numbered 8, after V lost 0 bases and J lost 4 bases. The CDR3 covers 17 residues. As DNA, the CDR3 is TGTGCCAGCAGTTTATCCCTCCTTGCGGGAGCCACCGGGGAGCTGTTTTTT. Encoded protein: CASSLSLLAGATGELFF.

The chain carries TRBV7-3 and TRBJ2-1; TRBD2 agrees at 8 bases. The J segment lost 7 bases and the V segment lost 0 bases, leaving 8 bases of the junction unmatched. The CDR3 totals 16 residues. Per germline, CDR1 SGHTA and CDR2 FQGTGA. CDR3 DNA sequence: TGTGCCAGCAGCTTAACGTTCAGCGGGAGCCGAAATGAGCAGTTCTTC. Its protein product is CASSLTFSGSRNEQFF.

The V and J genes are TRBV6-1 and TRBJ1-5, with a tentative D call TRBD1 (5 bases). CDR3 length: 14 residues. V was trimmed by 5 bases and J by 3 bases, leaving 11 bases between them. The germline V gene has CDR1 MNHNS and CDR2 SASEGT. CDR3 loop: CASSKQVINQPQHF. Here the CDR3 DNA reads TGTGCCAGCAGTAAACAGGTTATCAATCAGCCCCAGCATTTT.

V is TRBV10-3 and J is TRBJ1-1; D remains unclear. Trimming shortened V by 0 bases and J by 1 base, and 12 bases separated the two germline ends. Per the germline V gene, CDR1 is ENHRY and CDR2 is SYGVKD. The CDR3 spans 16 residues. DNA of the CDR3: TGTGCCATCAGTGAGTCGTCGGGGATCGGGAACACTGAAGCTTTCTTT. Translated: CAISESSGIGNTEAFF.

The chain carries TRBV28 and TRBJ1-4; TRBD1 might be the D (5 bases). The CDR3 has 16 amino acids. Trimming cost V 5 bases and J 4 bases, with 17 bases left between them. In germline, CDR1 is MDHEN, CDR2 SYDVKM. The CDR3 sequence: CASSNRWGRNNEKLFF. For the CDR3, the DNA is TGTGCCAGCAGTAACCGGTGGGGCAGAAATAATGAAAAACTGTTTTTT.

The sample holds one count of this clone. This sequence joins TRBV28 and TRBJ2-1; 9 positions agree with TRBD2. The CDR3 is 20 residues long. The junction had 14 bases not matched to a gene; V was cut back by 2 bases and J by 0 bases. The V gene's germline CDR1 is MDHEN and CDR2 SYDVKM. CDR3 nucleotide sequence: TGTGCCAGCAGTTTAGTGATTTTTCGGCGGGAGGGGAGCTCCTACAATGAGCAGTTCTTC. It codes for CASSLVIFRREGSSYNEQFF.

The chain has TRBV29-1 and TRBJ2-3; 8 positions match TRBD1. Germline assignment: CDR1 SQVTM and CDR2 ANQGSEA. The V and J ends lost 7 bases and 1 base, in that order; junction bases with no gene match: 1. CDR3 length: 12 amino acids. CDR3 in amino acids: CSADRGTDTQYF. DNA for the CDR3: TGCAGCGCGGACAGGGGCACAGATACGCAGTATTTT.

This clone was seen more than once but under ten times. The rearrangement joins TRBV6-5 to TRBJ1-2; D is possibly TRBD1 (6 bases). Trimming cost V 5 bases and J 4 bases, with 14 bases left between them. The CDR3 has 14 amino acids. CDR1 MNHEY and CDR2 SVGAGI come from the germline V gene. The chain's CDR3 is CASSRPDRSYGYTF. CDR3 nucleotide sequence: TGTGCCAGCAGTAGACCGGACAGATCCTATGGCTACACCTTC.

The J gene is TRBJ2-5, the V gene TRBV15; 9 bases map to TRBD1. Looked up from germline, CDR1 is LNHNV and CDR2 is YYDKDF (reference sequence). V shed 0 bases and J 5 bases; nucleotides not matched to a gene: 13. This CDR3 is built from 18 residues. CDR3 bases: TGTGCCACCAGCAGAGATCCACCGGCGACAGGGGGATTGGAGACCCAGTACTTC. Its translation: CATSRDPPATGGLETQYF.

This sequence joins TRBV18 and TRBJ2-1; TRBD2 matches at 8 bases. This CDR3 has 16 amino acids. V lost 1 base, J lost 4 bases, and 6 bases stayed unmatched. Germline V CDR1 and CDR2: KGHSH, LQKENI. The CDR3 nucleotides read TGTGCCAGCTCACCACTAGAAGCGGGAGCATACAATGAGCAGTTCTTC. It is translated as CASSPLEAGAYNEQFF.

The chain links TRBV6-5 to TRBJ2-7; D gene uncertain. Trimming cost V 4 bases and J 0 bases, with 10 bases left between them. Germline V gene lookup returns CDR1 MNHEY and CDR2 SVGAGI. The CDR3 runs to 14 residues. The CDR3 spells CASSLRRGSYEQYF. CDR3 nucleotide sequence: TGTGCCAGCAGTTTGCGGCGAGGCTCCTACGAGCAGTACTTC.

V and J are TRBV7-8 and TRBJ2-7; TRBD2 aligns across 11 bases. The junction had 2 bases not matched to a gene; V was cut back by 5 bases and J by 2 bases. This CDR3 has 14 amino acids. The germline CDR1 and CDR2 sequences are SGHVS and FQNEAQ. In DNA, the CDR3 is TGTGCCAGCAGCGTTAGCGGGGGGGCCTACGAGCAGTACTTC. The encoded protein is CASSVSGGAYEQYF.

The chain uses TRBV30 and TRBJ2-7; D is perhaps TRBD2 (6 bases). The V end lost 1 base, the J end lost 6 bases, and 16 bases lay between the germline ends. This CDR3 comprises 14 residues. The germline V gene has CDR1 GTSNPN and CDR2 SVGIG (reference sequence). Here the CDR3 reads CAWSEMGGPGEQYF. For the CDR3, the DNA is TGTGCCTGGAGTGAAATGGGAGGCCCTGGCGAGCAGTACTTC.

This clone was counted a few times. V gene TRBV28 combines with J gene TRBJ1-5; perhaps TRBD1 as D (6 bases). V lost 4 bases and J 4 bases, leaving 11 bases between the germline ends. Germline CDR1 reads MDHEN; CDR2 reads SYDVKM. CDR3 length equals 14 residues. CDR3 sequence reads: CASSYRVGNQPQHF. The CDR3 nucleotides are TGTGCCAGCAGTTACAGGGTGGGGAATCAGCCCCAGCATTTT.

The CDR3 loop reads CASSPGQASTDTQYF. In DNA, the CDR3 is TGTGCCAGCAGCCCGGGACAGGCTAGCACAGATACGCAGTATTTT. The J gene is TRBJ2-3, the V gene TRBV5-8; TRBD1 agrees at 8 bases. From germline, CDR1 is SGHTS and CDR2 YDEGEE. CDR3 length: 15 residues. V lost 4 bases and J lost 0; bases outside the gene matches: 4. Variable domain in full (rest from reference TRBV5-8 and TRBJ2-3): EAGVTQSPTHLIKTRGQQATLRCSPISGHTSVYWYQQALGLGLQFLLWYDEGEERNRGNFPPRFSGRQFPNYSSELNVNALELEDSALYLCASSPGQASTDTQYFGPGTRLTVL.

The V and J genes are TRBV5-1 and TRBJ2-3; 13 bases line up with TRBD2. This CDR3 is built from 17 residues. Per the germline V gene, CDR1 is SGHRS and CDR2 is YFSETQ. The V and J ends lost 7 bases and 4 bases, in that order; junction bases with no gene match: 12. The CDR3 sequence is CASSTQGGLAGSDTQYF. The CDR3, as DNA: TGCGCCAGCTCTACCCAGGGGGGACTAGCGGGATCAGATACGCAGTATTTT.

Only one count was recorded for this clone. The rearrangement joins TRBV14 to TRBJ1-4, with D perhaps matching TRBD1 (6 bases). Per the germline V gene, CDR1 is SGHDN and CDR2 is FVKESK. The CDR3 is 14 residues long. V was trimmed by 1 base and J by 7 bases, leaving 10 bases between them. The CDR3 nucleotides are TGTGCCAGCAGCCAAGTAGGGGGAGTTGAAAAACTGTTTTTT. It codes for CASSQVGGVEKLFF.

The chain employs TRBV7-2 and TRBJ1-1, with D hard to call. Germline CDR1 reads SGHTA; CDR2 reads FQGNSA. The CDR3 is made up of 14 amino acids. The ends were cut back, 2 bases at V and 0 bases at J, with 7 bases in the middle. CDR3: CASSLKFMNTEAFF. For the CDR3, the DNA is TGTGCCAGCAGCTTAAAATTCATGAACACTGAAGCTTTCTTT.

The V gene is TRBV5-1, the J gene TRBJ1-1; 7 positions agree with TRBD1. V shed 4 bases, J shed 1 base, and the junction held 7 bases outside the gene matches. Germline-derived CDR1 and CDR2 are SGHRS and YFSETQ. This CDR3 has 15 amino acids. CDR3 sequence: CASSTGAGGNTEAFF. CDR3 in DNA: TGCGCCAGCAGCACCGGGGCAGGGGGGAACACTGAAGCTTTCTTT.

The rearrangement links TRBV7-9 to TRBJ1-2, with 8 bases matching TRBD1. CDR3 length equals 14 residues. Germline CDR1 and CDR2: SEHNR and FQNEAQ (reference sequence). Trimming at V came to 1 base and at J to 7 bases, leaving 5 bases not matched to a gene. CDR3 nucleotide sequence: TGTGCCAGCAGCTTAGGGACAGGGTTTGGTGGCTACACCTTC. Its translation: CASSLGTGFGGYTF.

The rearrangement uses TRBV5-1 and TRBJ1-5; no clear D. Germline values: CDR1 SGHRS, CDR2 YFSETQ. V was trimmed by 0 bases and J by 0 bases, leaving 10 bases between them. This CDR3 has 16 amino acids. The CDR3 region has the DNA TGCGCCAGCAGCTTGGGTTTCCGGGGTAGCAATCAGCCCCAGCATTTT. As protein: CASSLGFRGSNQPQHF.

This clone has more than one count but fewer than ten. The gene calls are TRBV6-1 and TRBJ1-5, with 7 bases aligning to TRBD1. Per germline, CDR1 MNHNS and CDR2 SASEGT. The CDR3 runs to 14 residues. The trim removed 10 bases at V and 3 bases at J, leaving 9 bases unmatched. This chain's CDR3 is CATSSGQVNQPQHF. As DNA, the CDR3 is TGTGCCACCTCCAGTGGACAGGTCAATCAGCCCCAGCATTTT.

This chain joins TRBV11-2 and TRBJ2-2, with 7 bases aligning to TRBD1. After removal of 6 bases from V and 6 bases from J, the junction contained 7 bases not matched to a gene. Looked up from germline, CDR1 is SGHAT and CDR2 is FQNNGV. The CDR3 totals 14 residues. CDR3 region: CASRHTQGAGELFF. Here the CDR3 DNA reads TGTGCCAGCAGGCATACTCAGGGGGCCGGGGAGCTGTTTTTT.

This clone came up once. The V gene is TRBV27, the J gene TRBJ2-1, with 11 bases lining up with TRBD2. The CDR3 loop spans 15 amino acids. Germline V gene sequence: CDR1 MNHEY, CDR2 SMNVEV (reference sequence). Unmatched junction bases numbered 6, after V lost 8 bases and J lost 3 bases. The CDR3 bases are TGTGCCAGCGTACCCGGGACTAGCGGCTACAATGAGCAGTTCTTC. Translation: CASVPGTSGYNEQFF.

This clone was counted only a few times. The rearrangement joins TRBV5-1 to TRBJ1-5; 9 positions match TRBD1. V lost 0 bases and J lost 1; bases outside the gene matches: 2. The CDR3 loop spans 16 amino acids. CDR1 and CDR2 (germline): SGHRS, YFSETQ. In DNA form, the CDR3 reads TGCGCCAGCAGCTTGGGTGGACAGGGGAGCAATCAGCCCCAGCATTTT. Its protein product is CASSLGGQGSNQPQHF.